A single sample gave rise to the 18 T cell receptor beta chains below, sequenced in a study of shared clonotypes between healthy human individuals. TCRdb's table, derived via immunoSEQ multiplex PCR, lists solely in-frame clones and lacks some. Here the sample spans over a million clones, about 75% being singletons. The sample taken for sequencing was memory CD4+ T cells sorted from blood. Noted subset: CD45RA-negative fraction. These receptors were obtained from a man younger than 35 in good health.

The chain recombines TRBV25-1 with TRBJ1-1, with D unresolved. Trimming pared 3 bases from V and 2 bases from J, leaving 10 bases between. CDR1 and CDR2 from the germline V gene are MGHDK and SYGVNS. This CDR3 region has 14 residues. In DNA form, the CDR3 reads TGTGCCAGCAGTGACAGGCATCTCAACACTGAAGCTTTCTTT. It is translated as CASSDRHLNTEAFF.

The CDR3 reads CASSQMLTGGNDYNEQFF. DNA of the CDR3: TGCGCCAGCAGTCAAATGCTGACAGGGGGCAACGACTACAATGAGCAGTTCTTC. The chain couples TRBV23-1 to TRBJ2-1; 10 nucleotides line up with TRBD1. TRBV23-1 is reported as an ORF; its role is uncertain. The J segment lost 3 bases and the V segment lost 2 bases, leaving 10 bases of the junction unmatched. This CDR3 has 18 residues.

The chain carries TRBV5-1 and TRBJ1-1, with D unresolved. Germline loops: CDR1 SGHRS, CDR2 YFSETQ. The CDR3 runs to 17 residues. The V end was cut by 4 bases, the J end by 0 bases, with 19 bases between. CDR3 in amino acids: CASSPELTGILNTEAFF. The DNA for the CDR3 is TGCGCCAGCAGCCCAGAACTGACGGGAATATTGAACACTGAAGCTTTCTTT. Full variable domain (rest looked up from reference TRBV5-1 and TRBJ1-1): KAGVTQTPRYLIKTRGQQVTLSCSPISGHRSVSWYQQTPGQGLQFLFEYFSETQRNKGNFPGRFSGRQFSNSRSEMNVSTLELGDSALYLCASSPELTGILNTEAFFGQGTRLTVV.

The chain combines TRBV5-1 with TRBJ1-4; possibly TRBD1 for D (5 bases). The CDR3 is 17 amino acids. V lost 4 bases to trimming and J lost 8 bases, with 24 bases between them. Germline CDR1 and CDR2: SGHRS and YFSETQ. DNA of the CDR3: TGCGCCAGCAGCGCCACTTTACCAGGGCAAACGACGGAAAAACTGTTTTTT. Translating gives CASSATLPGQTTEKLFF. Drawing the rest from reference TRBV5-1 and TRBJ1-4, the complete variable domain is KAGVTQTPRYLIKTRGQQVTLSCSPISGHRSVSWYQQTPGQGLQFLFEYFSETQRNKGNFPGRFSGRQFSNSRSEMNVSTLELGDSALYLCASSATLPGQTTEKLFFGSGTQLSVL.

Written as DNA, the CDR3 is TGTGCCACCATGAAGGGACAGAACACAGATACGCAGTATTTT. Its protein product is CATMKGQNTDTQYF. This rearrangement joins TRBV2 to TRBJ2-3; 7 nucleotides agree with TRBD1. This CDR3 has 14 residues. V shed 10 bases and J 2 bases; nucleotides not matched to a gene: 9. CDR1 SNHLY and CDR2 FYNNEI come from the germline V gene.

As concerns this clone: A read error may be the cause here, since a much bigger clone is one base away. This sample includes further DNA sequences coding for the same CDR3. J is TRBJ2-1 and V is TRBV30; no clear D. The length of the CDR3 is 12 residues. Trimming cost V 0 bases and J 9 bases, with 9 bases left between them. The germline V gene has CDR1 GTSNPN and CDR2 SVGIG (reference sequence). The CDR3 protein is CAWSVPASEQFF. The CDR3 DNA reads TGTGCCTGGAGTGTACCAGCAAGTGAGCAGTTCTTC.

This clone was observed a handful of times. The chain couples TRBV5-6 to TRBJ2-2, with unresolved D. There are 18 residues in the CDR3. Germline V gene sequence: CDR1 SGHDT, CDR2 YYEEEE. The V and J ends lost 4 bases and 1 base respectively, with 20 bases between them. CDR3 region: CASSPSTGFHRNTGELFF. The CDR3 region has the DNA TGTGCCAGCAGCCCCTCGACCGGGTTCCACCGGAACACCGGGGAGCTGTTTTTT.

V is TRBV27 and J is TRBJ1-1; D is possibly TRBD1 (5 bases). The CDR3 consists of 11 residues. CDR1 is MNHEY and CDR2 is SMNVEV in the germline V gene (reference sequence). Trimming shortened V by 8 bases and J by 4 bases, and 8 bases separated the two germline ends. The DNA for the CDR3 is TGTGCCAGCCCTGACAGCACTGAAGCTTTCTTT. Residues: CASPDSTEAFF.

This chain joins TRBV27 and TRBJ1-2; 7 bases map to TRBD1. The CDR3 is 13 amino acids. V shed 4 bases, J shed 5 bases, and the junction held 4 bases outside the gene matches. Germline CDR1 and CDR2: MNHEY and SMNVEV (reference sequence). Here the CDR3 reads CASSSDRFYGYTF. The CDR3 DNA sequence: TGTGCCAGCAGTTCGGACAGGTTTTATGGCTACACCTTC.

The count of this clone is one. The V and J genes are TRBV2 and TRBJ1-3; D unclear. There are 14 residues in the CDR3. The germline CDR1 and CDR2 sequences are SNHLY and FYNNEI. Trimming pared 7 bases from V and 0 bases from J, leaving 10 bases between. The CDR3 here is CASKGSVSGNTIYF. CDR3 sequence (DNA): TGTGCCAGCAAGGGCAGCGTCTCTGGAAACACCATATATTTT.

This clone was observed a single time. The V call is TRBV29-1, the J call TRBJ2-7; D is undetermined. Trimming took 5 bases from V and 2 from J, leaving 7 bases between them. The CDR3 sequence is 11 residues long. Germline V lookup: CDR1 SQVTM, CDR2 ANQGSEA. The CDR3 is CSVLFTYEQYF. The CDR3 DNA follows: TGCAGCGTTTTGTTTACCTACGAGCAGTACTTC.

The chain has TRBV5-1 and TRBJ2-2, with a tentative D call TRBD1 (6 bases). V gave up 4 bases and J gave up 5 bases, with 18 bases separating them. CDR3 length equals 16 residues. Germline values: CDR1 SGHRS, CDR2 YFSETQ. The CDR3, as DNA: TGCGCCAGCAGCCCAGCCGGGACGCAGGGGACCGGGGAGCTGTTTTTT. Amino acids: CASSPAGTQGTGELFF.

V gene TRBV18 combines with J gene TRBJ1-6, with D hard to call. V was cut by 0 bases and J by 7 bases, with 13 bases left in between. Per the germline V gene, CDR1 is KGHSH and CDR2 is LQKENI. The length of the CDR3 is 16 residues. The CDR3 DNA is TGTGCCAGCTCACCACCGTTCTCAGGAGGAAATTCACCCCTCCACTTT. Protein product: CASSPPFSGGNSPLHF. Supplemented by reference TRBV18 and TRBJ1-6, the full variable domain reads NAGVMQNPRHLVRRRGQEARLRCSPMKGHSHVYWYRQLPEEGLKFMVYLQKENIIDESGMPKERFSAEFPKEGPSILRIQQVVRGDSAAYFCASSPPFSGGNSPLHFGNGTRLTVT.

For the CDR3, the DNA is TGCGCCAGCTTGGGACTAGCGGGAATACCCCACGAGACCCAGTACTTC. It is translated as CASLGLAGIPHETQYF. The V and J genes are TRBV10-1 and TRBJ2-5, with 13 positions matching TRBD2. Losses at the gene ends were 8 bases for V and 5 bases for J; bases not matched to a gene: 11. This CDR3 is built from 16 residues. Germline lookup yields CDR1 WNHNN and CDR2 SYGVQD (reference sequence).

Only a few counts were recorded for this clone. V and J are TRBV2 and TRBJ1-2; D unresolved. Trimming removed 7 bases at V and 5 bases at J, with 14 bases between. The CDR3 is made up of 13 amino acids. Germline CDR1 SNHLY, CDR2 FYNNEI. The CDR3 loop is CASTTPPSYGYTF. The CDR3 nucleotides are TGTGCCAGCACAACTCCCCCTTCGTATGGCTACACCTTC.

The chain employs TRBV19 and TRBJ2-5; D gene uncertain. Trimming shortened V by 3 bases and J by 2 bases, and 1 base separated the two germline ends. Germline loops: CDR1 LNHDA, CDR2 SQIVND (reference sequence). The CDR3 has 11 residues. CDR3: CASSIQETQYF. The CDR3 DNA reads TGTGCCAGTAGTATTCAAGAGACCCAGTACTTC.

The V and J genes are TRBV5-1 and TRBJ2-5; 12 bases agree with TRBD2. This CDR3 region has 15 residues. The V and J ends lost 4 bases and 4 bases, in that order; junction bases with no gene match: 5. Germline V gene lookup returns CDR1 SGHRS and CDR2 YFSETQ. The CDR3 DNA reads TGCGCCAGCAGCCCTAGCGGGGGGGCCGTAGAGACCCAGTACTTC. Translating it yields CASSPSGGAVETQYF.

The chain is built from TRBV6-6 and TRBJ1-1, with D perhaps matching TRBD1 (5 bases). The CDR3 extends over 11 amino acids. Germline CDR1 is MNHNY and CDR2 is SVGAGI (reference sequence). V lost 6 bases, J lost 8 bases, and 10 bases lay in between. The CDR3, as DNA: TGTGCCAGCAGCCAGGGCCCCGAAGCTTTCTTT. Amino acid sequence: CASSQGPEAFF.